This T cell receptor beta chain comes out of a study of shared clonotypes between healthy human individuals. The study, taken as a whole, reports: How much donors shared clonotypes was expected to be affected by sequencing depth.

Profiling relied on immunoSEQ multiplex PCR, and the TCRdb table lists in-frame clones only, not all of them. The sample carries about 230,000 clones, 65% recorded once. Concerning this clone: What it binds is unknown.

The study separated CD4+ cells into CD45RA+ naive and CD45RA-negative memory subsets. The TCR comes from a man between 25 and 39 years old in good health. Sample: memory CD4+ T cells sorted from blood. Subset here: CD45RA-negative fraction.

The CDR3 loop is CASSPPVGTRASTYNEQFF. CDR3 coding DNA: TGTGCCAGCTCACCACCTGTAGGGACACGGGCCTCTACCTACAATGAGCAGTTCTTC. V and J are TRBV18 and TRBJ2-1; D is perhaps TRBD1 (6 bases). The CDR3 loop spans 19 amino acids. Germline-derived CDR1 and CDR2 are KGHSH and LQKENI. The V end lost 0 bases, the J end lost 2 bases, and 20 bases lay between the germline ends.